Each of the 13 T cell receptor beta chains below was sequenced from the same sample in a study of blood T cells in healthy people across ages. Primed by a sample-barcoded 5' primer and a J-beta primer mix, a second PCR proceeded for 7 to 11 cycles. TCRdb processed the 5' RACE reads anew with MiXCR; each CDR3 protein has one entry. This sample carries 1.2 million to 1.5 million distinct CDR3 sequences, approximately 59% of them seen once, and the ten largest clones take 6.5% to 8.5%. What was sequenced was blood. These receptors were obtained from a man aged 18 to 29 in good health.

This chain uses TRBV12-5 with TRBJ2-1, with 12 positions matching TRBD2. V gave up 2 bases and J gave up 4 bases; unmatched junction bases: 3. The CDR3 contains 16 residues. Looked up from germline, CDR1 is LGHNT and CDR2 is FRNRAP. CDR3 protein: CASGLTSGGIYNEQFF. Written as DNA, the CDR3 is TGTGCTAGTGGTTTGACTAGCGGGGGGATATACAATGAGCAGTTCTTC.

This chain links TRBV4-3 with TRBJ2-7, with 7 bases matching TRBD1. Germline V lookup: CDR1 LGHNA, CDR2 YSLEER. This CDR3 is 15 amino acids long. After removal of 4 bases from V and 2 bases from J, the junction contained 8 bases not matched to a gene. Here the CDR3 reads CASSPYTGEAYEQYF. The CDR3 nucleotides read TGCGCCAGCAGCCCATATACAGGGGAAGCCTACGAGCAGTACTTC.

Turning to this clonotype: One end of the junction fails to match germline, which may point to a read error. The chain combines TRBV6-5 with TRBJ2-7; D may be TRBD1 (5 bases). CDR3 length: 14 residues. Germline V CDR1 and CDR2: MNHEY, SVGAGI. CDR3 loop: CARSLVTEAYEQYF. CDR3 bases: TGTGCCAGAAGTTTGGTGACAGAAGCCTACGAGCAGTACTTC.

This clonotype was seen only a few times. The chain links TRBV12-3 or TRBV12-4 to TRBJ2-1; D gene uncertain. Trimming cost V 8 bases and J 8 bases, with 13 bases left between them. The CDR3 contains 12 residues. CDR3 sequence (DNA): TGTGCCAGCCGATCCCCGTCCGATGAGCAGTTCTTC. This translates into CASRSPSDEQFF.

There are a few counts of this clonotype. The rearrangement links TRBV9 to TRBJ2-1; 9 bases agree with TRBD2. The CDR3 loop spans 17 amino acids. Germline V gene sequence: CDR1 SGDLS, CDR2 YYNGEE. The J segment lost 1 base and the V segment lost 0 bases, leaving 5 bases of the junction unmatched. The CDR3 DNA follows: TGTGCCAGCAGCGTAGATCTAGCGGGGTTTTCCTACAATGAGCAGTTCTTC. Translated, it gives CASSVDLAGFSYNEQFF.

The V gene is TRBV5-1, the J gene TRBJ1-2, with 7 positions matching TRBD1. This CDR3 has 12 amino acids. The junction had 6 bases not matched to a gene; V was cut back by 5 bases and J by 8 bases. Per the germline V gene, CDR1 is SGHRS and CDR2 is YFSETQ. This CDR3 reads CASRGGSDGYTF. For the CDR3, the DNA is TGCGCCAGCAGAGGGGGCAGTGACGGCTACACCTTC. Full variable domain (rest looked up from reference TRBV5-1 and TRBJ1-2): KAGVTQTPRYLIKTRGQQVTLSCSPISGHRSVSWYQQTPGQGLQFLFEYFSETQRNKGNFPGRFSGRQFSNSRSEMNVSTLELGDSALYLCASRGGSDGYTFGSGTRLTVV.

The V and J genes are TRBV27 and TRBJ2-5; 9 nucleotides agree with TRBD1. CDR1 and CDR2 (germline): MNHEY, SMNVEV (reference sequence). The CDR3 consists of 16 residues. The V segment lost 4 bases and the J segment 6 bases; nucleotides outside the gene matches: 12. This chain's CDR3 is CASSSYRDRVVKTQYF. As DNA, the CDR3 is TGTGCCAGCAGTTCTTACCGGGACAGGGTCGTGAAGACCCAGTACTTC.

J is TRBJ2-1 and V is TRBV2; the D gene is possibly TRBD1 (5 bases). The V gene's germline CDR1 is SNHLY and CDR2 FYNNEI. The length of the CDR3 is 15 residues. The V gene lost 1 base and the J gene lost 7 bases, with 14 bases spanning the gap. CDR3 nucleotides: TGTGCCAGCAGTGAAGAGGGGCAGGGTCGGAATGAGCAGTTCTTC. Amino acid sequence: CASSEEGQGRNEQFF.

The V gene is TRBV7-9, the J gene TRBJ2-5, with TRBD2 identical over 7 bases. The CDR3 covers 16 residues. Trimming removed 5 bases from V and 3 bases from J; junction bases left unmatched: 12. Germline-derived CDR1 and CDR2 are SEHNR and FQNEAQ (reference sequence). The CDR3 DNA reads TGTGCCAGCAGCCAGGCAGCGGGGAGTGAAAAAGAGACCCAGTACTTC. This codes for CASSQAAGSEKETQYF.

The rearrangement uses TRBV5-6 and TRBJ2-7; possibly TRBD1 for D (6 bases). Germline CDR1 reads SGHDT; CDR2 reads YYEEEE. V lost 4 bases and J lost 3, with 17 bases in between. There are 15 residues in the CDR3. CDR3 coding DNA: TGTGCCAGCAGCCTGAGCATTAGGGGGAGCTACGAGCAGTACTTC. As protein: CASSLSIRGSYEQYF. Full variable domain (remainder filled in from reference TRBV5-6 and TRBJ2-7): DAGVTQSPTHLIKTRGQQVTLRCSPKSGHDTVSWYQQALGQGPQFIFQYYEEEERQRGNFPDRFSGHQFPNYSSELNVNALLLGDSALYLCASSLSIRGSYEQYFGPGTRLTVT.

This chain links TRBV18 with TRBJ1-1; 8 bases align to TRBD1. V shed 8 bases, J shed 1 base, and the junction held 6 bases outside the gene matches. The CDR3 sequence is 14 residues long. CDR1 is KGHSH, CDR2 LQKENI, per germline. CDR3 protein: CASQPGTGNTEAFF. The CDR3 region has the DNA TGTGCCAGCCAACCCGGGACAGGGAACACTGAAGCTTTCTTT. Full variable domain (remainder filled in from reference TRBV18 and TRBJ1-1): NAGVMQNPRHLVRRRGQEARLRCSPMKGHSHVYWYRQLPEEGLKFMVYLQKENIIDESGMPKERFSAEFPKEGPSILRIQQVVRGDSAAYFCASQPGTGNTEAFFGQGTRLTVV.

The chain combines TRBV2 with TRBJ1-2, with D uncertain. CDR1 is SNHLY, CDR2 FYNNEI, per germline. Trimming took 8 bases from V and 10 from J, leaving 14 bases between them. This CDR3 is built from 11 residues. The CDR3 DNA reads TGTGCCAGCGGCCAGACGGACCTCTACACCTTC. Amino acid sequence: CASGQTDLYTF.

The V and J genes are TRBV20-1 and TRBJ2-7; D ambiguous. Germline V gives CDR1 DFQATT, CDR2 SNEGSKA (reference sequence). The CDR3 runs to 13 residues. Trimming left V 0 bases short and J 2 bases short, with 8 bases between. CDR3 bases: TGCAGTGCTAGAGAGTGGCCTACCTACGAGCAGTACTTC. Encoded protein: CSAREWPTYEQYF.